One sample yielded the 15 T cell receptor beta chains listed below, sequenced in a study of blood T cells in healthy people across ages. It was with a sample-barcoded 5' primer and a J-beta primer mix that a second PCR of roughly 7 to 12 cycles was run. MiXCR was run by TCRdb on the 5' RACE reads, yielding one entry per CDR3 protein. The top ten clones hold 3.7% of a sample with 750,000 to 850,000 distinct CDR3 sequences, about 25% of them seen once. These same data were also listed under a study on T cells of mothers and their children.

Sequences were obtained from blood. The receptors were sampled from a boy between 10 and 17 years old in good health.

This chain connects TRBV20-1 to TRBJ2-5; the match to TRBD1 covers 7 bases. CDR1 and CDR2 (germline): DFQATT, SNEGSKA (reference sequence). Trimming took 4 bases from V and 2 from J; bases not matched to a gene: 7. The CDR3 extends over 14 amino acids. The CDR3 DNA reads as TGCAGTGCTATTTGGACAGGCGATCAAGAGACCCAGTACTTC. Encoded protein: CSAIWTGDQETQYF.

CDR3 in amino acids: CASSARSTGELFF. The DNA for the CDR3 is TGTGCCAGCAGCGCCCGATCCACCGGGGAGCTGTTTTTT. This sequence joins TRBV9 and TRBJ2-2; no definite D call. V was pared by 3 bases and J by 4 bases, with 7 bases between. The CDR3 length is 13 residues. CDR1 and CDR2 from the germline V gene are SGDLS and YYNGEE.

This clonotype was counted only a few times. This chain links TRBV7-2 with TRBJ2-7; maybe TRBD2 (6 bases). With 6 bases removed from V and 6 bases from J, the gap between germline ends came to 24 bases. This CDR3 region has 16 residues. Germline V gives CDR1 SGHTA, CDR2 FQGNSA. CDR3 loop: CASSTGRNEVEGEQYF. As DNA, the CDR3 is TGTGCCAGCAGTACGGGGCGGAATGAGGTGGAGGGCGAGCAGTACTTC.

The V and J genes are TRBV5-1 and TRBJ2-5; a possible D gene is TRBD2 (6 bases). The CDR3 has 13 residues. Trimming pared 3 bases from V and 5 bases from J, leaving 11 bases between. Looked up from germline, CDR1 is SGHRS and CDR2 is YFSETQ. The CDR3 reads CASSSAGRETQYF. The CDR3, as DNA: TGCGCCAGCAGCTCGGCAGGGAGGGAGACCCAGTACTTC.

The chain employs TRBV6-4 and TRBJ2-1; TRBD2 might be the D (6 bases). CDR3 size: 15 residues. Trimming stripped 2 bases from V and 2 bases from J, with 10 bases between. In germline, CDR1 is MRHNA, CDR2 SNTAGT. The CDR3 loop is CASSDGAGPYNEQFF. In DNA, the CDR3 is TGTGCCAGCAGTGACGGGGCGGGACCCTACAATGAGCAGTTCTTC.

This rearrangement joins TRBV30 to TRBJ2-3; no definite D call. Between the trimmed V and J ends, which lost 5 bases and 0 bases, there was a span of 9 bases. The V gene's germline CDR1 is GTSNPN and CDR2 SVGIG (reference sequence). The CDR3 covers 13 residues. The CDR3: CAWDSFSTDTQYF. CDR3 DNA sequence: TGTGCCTGGGACTCCTTCAGCACAGATACGCAGTATTTT.

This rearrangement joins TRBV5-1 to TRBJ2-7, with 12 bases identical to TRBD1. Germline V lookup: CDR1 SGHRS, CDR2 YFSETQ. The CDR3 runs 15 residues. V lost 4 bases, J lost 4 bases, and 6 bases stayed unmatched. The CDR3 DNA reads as TGCGCCAGCAGCCGCGGGACAGGGGGCAGTTACGAGCAGTACTTC. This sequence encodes CASSRGTGGSYEQYF.

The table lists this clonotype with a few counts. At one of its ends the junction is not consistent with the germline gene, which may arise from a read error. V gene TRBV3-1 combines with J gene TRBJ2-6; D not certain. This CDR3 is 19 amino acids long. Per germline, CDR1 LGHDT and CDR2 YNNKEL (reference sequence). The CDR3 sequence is CASSQVGRPAFPGANVLTF. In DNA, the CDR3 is TGTGCCAGCAGCCAAGTCGGCAGGCCGGCCTTTCCTGGAGCCAACGTCCTGACTTTC.

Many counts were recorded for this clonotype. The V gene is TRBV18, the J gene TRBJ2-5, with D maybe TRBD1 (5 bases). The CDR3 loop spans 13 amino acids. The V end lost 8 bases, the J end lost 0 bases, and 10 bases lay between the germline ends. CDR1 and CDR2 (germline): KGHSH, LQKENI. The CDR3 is CASSPGNQETQYF. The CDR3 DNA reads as TGTGCCAGCAGTCCAGGGAACCAAGAGACCCAGTACTTC.

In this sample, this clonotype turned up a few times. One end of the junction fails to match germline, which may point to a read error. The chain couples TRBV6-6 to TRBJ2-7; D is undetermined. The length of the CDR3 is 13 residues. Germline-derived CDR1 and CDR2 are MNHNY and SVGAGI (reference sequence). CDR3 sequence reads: CANSYSVTCEQYF. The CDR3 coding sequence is TGTGCCAACAGTTATTCGGTGACCTGCGAGCAGTACTTC.

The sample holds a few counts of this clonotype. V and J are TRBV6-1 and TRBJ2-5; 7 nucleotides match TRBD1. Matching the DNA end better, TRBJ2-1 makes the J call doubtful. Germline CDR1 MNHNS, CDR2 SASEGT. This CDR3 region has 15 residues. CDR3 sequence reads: CASSEGGRGWDEQFF. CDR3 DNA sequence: TGTGCCAGCAGTGAAGGCGGCAGGGGGTGGGATGAGCAGTTCTTC.

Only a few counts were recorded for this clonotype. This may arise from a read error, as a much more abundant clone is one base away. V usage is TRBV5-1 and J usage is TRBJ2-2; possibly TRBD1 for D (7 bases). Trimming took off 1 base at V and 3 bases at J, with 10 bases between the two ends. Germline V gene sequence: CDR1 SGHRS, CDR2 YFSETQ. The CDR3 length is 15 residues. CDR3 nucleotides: TGCGCCAGCAGCTTGACCAGGGGGGACACCGGGGAGCTGTTTTTT. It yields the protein CASSLTRGDTGELFF.

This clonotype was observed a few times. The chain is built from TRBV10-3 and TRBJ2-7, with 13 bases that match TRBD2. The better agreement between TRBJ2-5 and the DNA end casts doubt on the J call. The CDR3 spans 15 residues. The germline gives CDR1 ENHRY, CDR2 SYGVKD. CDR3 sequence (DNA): TGTGCCATCAGCGTTGGACTAGCGGGGGACGAGACCCAGTACTTC. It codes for CAISVGLAGDETQYF.

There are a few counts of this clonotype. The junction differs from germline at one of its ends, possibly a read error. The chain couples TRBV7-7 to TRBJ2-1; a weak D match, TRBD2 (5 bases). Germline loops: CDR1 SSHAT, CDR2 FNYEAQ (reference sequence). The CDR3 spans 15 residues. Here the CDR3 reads CASSLVEGSYNEQFF. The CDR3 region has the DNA TGTGCTAGCAGCTTAGTAGAGGGCTCCTACAATGAGCAGTTCTTC.

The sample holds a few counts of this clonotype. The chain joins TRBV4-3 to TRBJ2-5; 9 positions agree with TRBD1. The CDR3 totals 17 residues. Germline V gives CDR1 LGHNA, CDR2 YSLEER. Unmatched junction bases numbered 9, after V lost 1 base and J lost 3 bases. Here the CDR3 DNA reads TGCGCCAGCAGCCAAGTTGGGGGCGACAGGGGGAAAGAGACCCAGTACTTC. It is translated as CASSQVGGDRGKETQYF.